Given below is one TCR beta chain in context. This specimen belongs to a study of CD8 T cells in Susac syndrome. Overall study: Blood was drawn from Susac syndrome patients while they were therapy-naive, on corticosteroids, or on intravenous immunoglobulin alone.

Each Susac syndrome patient had definite or probable disease by recently defined criteria. The CDR3 is made up of 14 amino acids. In germline, CDR1 is SGHRS, CDR2 YFSETQ. V dropped 9 bases and J dropped 4; count of bases not matched to a gene: 8. Random hexamers were used to reverse transcribe an amount of about 0.45 to 1 ug RNA. The immunoSEQ assay covered 54 Vbeta and 13 Jbeta segments for CDR3. TCRdb reprocessed the immunoSEQ multiplex PCR reads via MiXCR and lists one record per CDR3 protein. The table lists about 140,000 distinct CDR3 sequences, just under 95% of them singletons. The chain recombines TRBV5-1 with TRBJ2-1; TRBD1 matches at 9 bases. Sequencing was performed on CD4+ T cells from PBMCs. The TCR comes from a human donor with Susac syndrome. The DNA for the CDR3 is TGCGCCACTTCCCGGGACAGGGAATACAATGAGCAGTTCTTC. Protein: CATSRDREYNEQFF.